The 19 T cell receptor beta chains given below trace back to one sample, sequenced in a study of blood T cell repertoires in COVID-19. Profiled with immunoSEQ multiplex PCR; TCRdb holds only in-frame clones, not every one. This table has some 14,000 clones, around 80% appearing once. Sequencing was carried out using peripheral blood. Every receptor here comes from a woman in her forties or fifties with active or convalescent COVID-19.

This sequence joins TRBV2 and TRBJ2-3, with TRBD1 identical over 8 bases. V trimming: 10 bases; J trimming: 6 bases; junction bases outside the gene matches: 15. Germline CDR1 is SNHLY and CDR2 is FYNNEI. CDR3 length: 15 residues. CDR3 coding DNA: TGTGCCAATTCGGACAGGGCCGAAGGAAGCGATACGCAGTATTTT. Its protein is CANSDRAEGSDTQYF.

This clone was counted between two and nine times. V and J are TRBV7-9 and TRBJ2-3; 9 nucleotides agree with TRBD1. Germline CDR1 SEHNR, CDR2 FQNEAQ (reference sequence). There are 15 residues in the CDR3. V shed 5 bases and J 4 bases; nucleotides not matched to a gene: 7. The CDR3 DNA is TGTGCCAGCAGCCGTCTTACAGGGGGCCCAGATACGCAGTATTTT. Translation: CASSRLTGGPDTQYF.

This clone is a singleton in its sample. The chain recombines TRBV4-1 with TRBJ2-7; D may be TRBD1 (6 bases). Germline CDR1 MGHRA, CDR2 YSYEKL. This CDR3 has 14 residues. The V gene lost 1 base and the J gene lost 5 bases, with 12 bases spanning the gap. This chain's CDR3 is CASSQVTGSDEQYF. As DNA, the CDR3 is TGCGCCAGCAGCCAAGTGACAGGTTCGGACGAGCAGTACTTC.

The gene calls are TRBV9 and TRBJ2-1; 11 bases map to TRBD2. This CDR3 has 17 residues. The junction had 8 bases not matched to a gene; V was cut back by 2 bases and J by 4 bases. CDR1 SGDLS and CDR2 YYNGEE come from the germline V gene. The CDR3 nucleotides read TGTGCCAGCAGCGTTTCGCCCCTAGCGGGGGGATACAATGAGCAGTTCTTC. Protein product: CASSVSPLAGGYNEQFF. The whole variable domain, filled in from reference TRBV9 and TRBJ2-1, reads DSGVTQTPKHLITATGQRVTLRCSPRSGDLSVYWYQQSLDQGLQFLIQYYNGEERAKGNILERFSAQQFPDLHSELNLSSLELGDSALYFCASSVSPLAGGYNEQFFGPGTRLTVL.

The chain is built from TRBV19 and TRBJ1-1; 7 bases are a match to TRBD1. Germline V lookup: CDR1 LNHDA, CDR2 SQIVND (reference sequence). The J segment lost 3 bases and the V segment lost 3 bases, leaving 16 bases of the junction unmatched. This CDR3 contains 18 residues. The CDR3 nucleotides are TGTGCCAGTAGTATGTTAACAGGGGCGCCGGTTGTCGACACTGAAGCTTTCTTT. Its protein product is CASSMLTGAPVVDTEAFF.

The chain employs TRBV29-1 and TRBJ1-2; D perhaps matches TRBD1 (5 bases). V dropped 6 bases and J dropped 3 bases, with 14 bases sitting between them. The germline V gene has CDR1 SQVTM and CDR2 ANQGSEA. The CDR3 loop spans 13 amino acids. The CDR3 sequence: CSVPGGGDYGYTF. CDR3 coding DNA: TGCAGCGTCCCCGGGGGAGGGGACTATGGCTACACCTTC.

The rearrangement uses TRBV5-8 and TRBJ1-4; no reliable D call. This CDR3 is built from 14 residues. Trimming removed 5 bases from V and 5 bases from J, with 13 bases in between. Germline CDR1 and CDR2: SGHTS and YDEGEE. The CDR3 protein is CASSNDLPNEKLFF. The CDR3 DNA sequence: TGTGCCAGCAGTAATGACTTACCAAATGAAAAACTGTTTTTT. Supplemented by reference TRBV5-8 and TRBJ1-4, the full variable domain reads EAGVTQSPTHLIKTRGQQATLRCSPISGHTSVYWYQQALGLGLQFLLWYDEGEERNRGNFPPRFSGRQFPNYSSELNVNALELEDSALYLCASSNDLPNEKLFFGSGTQLSVL.

The rearrangement links TRBV12-3 or TRBV12-4 to TRBJ1-1; a weak D match, TRBD1 (6 bases). Trimming shortened V by 5 bases and J by 7 bases, and 11 bases separated the two germline ends. This CDR3 has 12 residues. This CDR3 is CASSPGGVEAFF. The CDR3 region has the DNA TGTGCCAGCAGTCCGGGGGGCGTTGAAGCTTTCTTT.

CDR3 nucleotide sequence: TGTGCCAGCAGCTACAGGACTAGCGGGGGGAACACCGGGGAGCTGTTTTTT. As protein: CASSYRTSGGNTGELFF. The V call is TRBV5-8, the J call TRBJ2-2; the match to TRBD2 covers 13 bases. Per germline, CDR1 SGHTS and CDR2 YDEGEE. This CDR3 region has 17 residues. V trimming: 3 bases; J trimming: 1 base; junction bases outside the gene matches: 3.

The DNA for the CDR3 is TGCGCCAGCAGCTTGGTAGCGGGGGATGATACGCAGTATTTT. This gives the protein CASSLVAGDDTQYF. The chain couples TRBV5-1 to TRBJ2-3, with 9 bases lining up with TRBD2. From germline, CDR1 is SGHRS and CDR2 YFSETQ. This CDR3 has 14 amino acids. V trimming: 0 bases; J trimming: 6 bases; junction bases outside the gene matches: 2.

The chain combines TRBV3-1 (or the pseudogene TRBV3-2) with TRBJ2-3; D might be TRBD2 (5 bases). Germline V gives CDR1 LGHDT, CDR2 YNNKEL (reference sequence). V was clipped by 2 bases and J by 4 bases, with 22 bases between them. The CDR3 is 18 amino acids. The CDR3 spells CASSQYGISVMSPDTQYF. The CDR3, as DNA: TGTGCCAGCAGCCAATACGGGATCTCGGTCATGTCCCCAGATACGCAGTATTTT.

The chain couples TRBV15 to TRBJ1-5; no reliable D call. Germline lookup yields CDR1 LNHNV and CDR2 YYDKDF (reference sequence). V was trimmed by 0 bases and J by 7 bases, leaving 10 bases between them. CDR3 size: 14 residues. The CDR3, as DNA: TGTGCCACCAGCAGAGACCAAACATGGCAGCCCCAGCATTTT. As protein: CATSRDQTWQPQHF.

This rearrangement joins TRBV7-9 to TRBJ1-1, with no clear D. This CDR3 is built from 16 residues. V lost 5 bases and J 1 base, leaving 17 bases between the germline ends. Looked up from germline, CDR1 is SEHNR and CDR2 is FQNEAQ (reference sequence). Here the CDR3 reads CASSAVFWARNTEAFF. The CDR3 bases are TGTGCCAGCAGCGCCGTCTTCTGGGCGCGGAACACTGAAGCTTTCTTT. The full variable domain, its missing parts supplied by reference TRBV7-9 and TRBJ1-1, is DTGVSQNPRHKITKRGQNVTFRCDPISEHNRLYWYRQTLGQGPEFLTYFQNEAQLEKSRLLSDRFSAERPKGSFSTLEIQRTEQGDSAMYLCASSAVFWARNTEAFFGQGTRLTVV.

This chain connects TRBV5-1 to TRBJ2-7; D call uncertain. V was trimmed by 1 base and J by 4 bases, leaving 15 bases between them. The germline CDR1 and CDR2 sequences are SGHRS and YFSETQ. This CDR3 spans 15 amino acids. The CDR3 coding sequence is TGCGCCAGCAGCTTGATCAGTGCAGGCTTATACGAGCAGTACTTC. This encodes CASSLISAGLYEQYF.

J is TRBJ1-6 and V is TRBV19; 7 bases fit TRBD1. V was pared by 5 bases and J by 0 bases, with 4 bases of the junction left unmatched. CDR3 size: 16 residues. Germline V gene sequence: CDR1 LNHDA, CDR2 SQIVND (reference sequence). The CDR3 coding sequence is TGTGCCAGTAGTGTGACAGGGAGCTCCTATAATTCACCCCTCCACTTT. Translation gives CASSVTGSSYNSPLHF.

The chain carries TRBV27 and TRBJ2-1; 10 nucleotides match TRBD2. This CDR3 comprises 15 residues. V was clipped by 3 bases and J by 8 bases; unmatched bases: 7. Germline CDR1 MNHEY, CDR2 SMNVEV (reference sequence). In DNA form, the CDR3 reads TGTGCCAGCAGTTTCTTAAGCGGGAGGGCCGATGAGCAGTTCTTC. It specifies CASSFLSGRADEQFF.

The chain has TRBV4-1 and TRBJ1-5; possibly TRBD1 for D (5 bases). The V end was cut by 2 bases, the J end by 3 bases, with 17 bases between. This CDR3 region has 17 residues. Germline V gene sequence: CDR1 MGHRA, CDR2 YSYEKL. CDR3 amino acids: CASSQYFGGDANQPQHF. The CDR3 DNA is TGCGCCAGCAGCCAATATTTCGGGGGAGACGCCAATCAGCCCCAGCATTTT.

This sequence joins TRBV5-1 and TRBJ2-6, with 8 bases that match TRBD1. The germline CDR1 and CDR2 sequences are SGHRS and YFSETQ. The CDR3 contains 16 residues. J gave up 4 bases and V 1 base, and 4 bases lay outside the gene matches. CDR3 nucleotide sequence: TGCGCCAGCAGCTTGACCGGGACAGGAGGGGCCAACGTCCTGACTTTC. Translating gives CASSLTGTGGANVLTF.

J is TRBJ2-5 and V is TRBV28; 7 positions agree with TRBD2. CDR1 is MDHEN, CDR2 SYDVKM, per germline. This CDR3 is 16 amino acids long. The V segment lost 3 bases and the J segment 5 bases; nucleotides outside the gene matches: 12. CDR3 coding DNA: TGTGCCAGCAGTTTGGGGAGCGGGAACCGAATGGAGACCCAGTACTTC. Amino acid sequence: CASSLGSGNRMETQYF.